A selection of T cell receptor beta chains follows, all from one sample in a study of OX40 agonist ivuxolimab in advanced cancers. Sequenced by immunoSEQ multiplex PCR; TCRdb stores in-frame clones only, minus some. The sample holds some 64,000 clones; around 92% are singletons and the top ten take 23%. The specimen was CD4+ or CD8+ T cells sorted from blood, collected in a trial of the OX40 agonist ivuxolimab. These receptor sequences come from an adult with an advanced solid tumor such as melanoma, head and neck, liver or kidney cancer. Both conserved end residues are part of each CDR3. Each record gives: V gene, clone size, J gene, CDR3 length, D gene, CDR3 protein, CDR3 DNA. A D gene is named only where the DNA matches it firmly. Not all rows give a size; the values are once, few, many and, for expanded clones, a class.

V gene: TRBV5-4
clone size: NA
J gene: TRBJ2-2
CDR3 length: 12
D gene: NA
CDR3 protein: CASSLDAGELFF
CDR3 DNA: TGTGCCAGCAGCTTGGATGCCGGGGAGCTGTTTTTT

V gene: TRBV9
clone size: NA
J gene: TRBJ1-1
CDR3 length: 17
D gene: NA
CDR3 protein: CASSVAEQDIMNTEAFF
CDR3 DNA: TGTGCCAGCAGCGTAGCTGAACAGGATATCATGAACACTGAAGCTTTCTTT

V gene: TRBV14
clone size: NA
J gene: TRBJ2-1
CDR3 length: 12
D gene: NA
CDR3 protein: CASSSGYHEQFF
CDR3 DNA: TGTGCCAGCAGCTCAGGGTACCATGAGCAGTTCTTC

V gene: TRBV15
clone size: NA
J gene: TRBJ1-1
CDR3 length: 14
D gene: TRBD1
CDR3 protein: CATSSYYRDSEAFF
CDR3 DNA: TGTGCCACCAGCAGTTATTACCGGGACAGCGAAGCTTTCTTT

V gene: TRBV4-3
clone size: NA
J gene: TRBJ2-2
CDR3 length: 16
D gene: NA
CDR3 protein: CASSPLEGTPPGELFF
CDR3 DNA: TGCGCCAGCAGCCCATTGGAAGGGACACCGCCCGGGGAGCTGTTTTTT

V gene: TRBV19
clone size: NA
J gene: TRBJ1-5
CDR3 length: 16
D gene: TRBD1
CDR3 protein: CASSIVWTGGNQPQHF
CDR3 DNA: TGTGCCAGTAGTATAGTTTGGACAGGGGGCAATCAGCCCCAGCATTTT

V gene: TRBV28
clone size: NA
J gene: TRBJ1-5
CDR3 length: 14
D gene: NA
CDR3 protein: CASSLWARNQPQHF
CDR3 DNA: TGTGCCAGCAGTTTATGGGCCCGGAATCAGCCCCAGCATTTT

V gene: TRBV6-5
clone size: NA
J gene: TRBJ2-3
CDR3 length: 15
D gene: TRBD2
CDR3 protein: CASSSVSGAGDTQYF
CDR3 DNA: TGTGCCAGCAGTAGTGTCAGCGGGGCCGGGGATACGCAGTATTTT

V gene: TRBV4-1
clone size: once
J gene: TRBJ2-1
CDR3 length: 12
D gene: NA
CDR3 protein: CASSLTRNEQFF
CDR3 DNA: TGCGCCAGCAGCCTCACAAGGAATGAGCAGTTCTTC

V gene: TRBV28
clone size: once
J gene: TRBJ2-2
CDR3 length: 11
D gene: NA
CDR3 protein: CATTKGGELFF
CDR3 DNA: TGTGCCACGACGAAAGGGGGGGAGCTGTTTTTT

V gene: TRBV5-1
clone size: NA
J gene: TRBJ2-1
CDR3 length: 16
D gene: TRBD2
CDR3 protein: CASSTGTSGFNNEQFF
CDR3 DNA: TGCGCCAGCAGCACCGGGACTAGCGGGTTCAACAATGAGCAGTTCTTC

V gene: TRBV28
clone size: NA
J gene: TRBJ2-1
CDR3 length: 14
D gene: NA
CDR3 protein: CASKVQGSYNEQFF
CDR3 DNA: TGTGCCAGCAAAGTGCAGGGCTCCTACAATGAGCAGTTCTTC

V gene: TRBV19
clone size: once
J gene: TRBJ2-1
CDR3 length: 15
D gene: NA
CDR3 protein: CASSIFAGTIDEQFF
CDR3 DNA: TGTGCCAGTAGTATTTTCGCGGGAACGATTGATGAGCAGTTCTTC

V gene: TRBV9
clone size: NA
J gene: TRBJ1-1
CDR3 length: 13
D gene: NA
CDR3 protein: CASSLTDRREAFF
CDR3 DNA: TGTGCCAGCAGCCTAACGGACCGCCGTGAAGCTTTCTTT

V gene: TRBV9
clone size: NA
J gene: TRBJ1-2
CDR3 length: 14
D gene: NA
CDR3 protein: CASSVDDRNYGYTF
CDR3 DNA: TGTGCCAGCAGCGTAGACGACAGAAACTATGGCTACACCTTC

V gene: TRBV19
clone size: NA
J gene: TRBJ2-1
CDR3 length: 16
D gene: TRBD2
CDR3 protein: CASSIEAYGRYNEQFF
CDR3 DNA: TGTGCCAGTAGTATAGAAGCTTACGGGAGGTACAATGAGCAGTTCTTC

V gene: TRBV28
clone size: NA
J gene: TRBJ1-1
CDR3 length: 13
D gene: NA
CDR3 protein: CASSTHENTEAFF
CDR3 DNA: TGTGCCAGCAGTACACATGAAAACACTGAAGCTTTCTTT

V gene: TRBV23-1
clone size: NA
J gene: TRBJ2-2
CDR3 length: 20
D gene: TRBD2
CDR3 protein: CASSHSVQRSGRGGTGELFF
CDR3 DNA: TGCGCCAGCAGTCACAGCGTCCAACGGAGCGGGAGGGGCGGCACCGGGGAGCTGTTTTTT

V gene: TRBV13
clone size: NA
J gene: TRBJ2-2
CDR3 length: 14
D gene: NA
CDR3 protein: CASSLGLGVGELFF
CDR3 DNA: TGTGCCAGCAGCTTAGGCCTGGGGGTCGGGGAGCTGTTTTTT

V gene: TRBV6-5
clone size: few
J gene: TRBJ1-3
CDR3 length: 14
D gene: TRBD1
CDR3 protein: CASSYGQGANTIYF
CDR3 DNA: TGTGCCAGCAGTTACGGACAGGGGGCAAACACCATATATTTT

V gene: TRBV15
clone size: NA
J gene: TRBJ2-3
CDR3 length: 16
D gene: TRBD2
CDR3 protein: CATSTTSGGAVVTQYF
CDR3 DNA: TGTGCCACCAGCACAACTAGCGGGGGGGCCGTCGTTACGCAGTATTTT

V gene: TRBV6-5
clone size: NA
J gene: TRBJ2-1
CDR3 length: 15
D gene: TRBD1
CDR3 protein: CASSYGTGSYNEQFF
CDR3 DNA: TGTGCCAGCAGTTACGGGACAGGTTCCTACAATGAGCAGTTCTTC

V gene: TRBV11-2
clone size: NA
J gene: TRBJ2-1
CDR3 length: 16
D gene: NA
CDR3 protein: CASSSLLGSSYNEQFF
CDR3 DNA: TGTGCCAGCAGCTCACTCCTAGGTAGCTCCTACAATGAGCAGTTCTTC

V gene: TRBV6-6
clone size: NA
J gene: TRBJ2-2
CDR3 length: 16
D gene: TRBD2
CDR3 protein: CASSYGPAGDTGELFF
CDR3 DNA: TGTGCCAGCAGTTACGGCCCAGCGGGAGACACCGGGGAGCTGTTTTTT

V gene: TRBV30
clone size: NA
J gene: TRBJ2-5
CDR3 length: 15
D gene: TRBD1
CDR3 protein: CAWSSAGTAEETQYF
CDR3 DNA: TGTGCCTGGAGTTCCGCCGGGACAGCGGAAGAGACCCAGTACTTC

V gene: TRBV7-8
clone size: NA
J gene: TRBJ2-3
CDR3 length: 12
D gene: NA
CDR3 protein: CASSFRTDTQYF
CDR3 DNA: TGTGCCAGCAGCTTCCGCACAGATACGCAGTATTTT

V gene: TRBV9
clone size: NA
J gene: TRBJ1-2
CDR3 length: 16
D gene: NA
CDR3 protein: CASSGWRTSDVYGYTF
CDR3 DNA: TGTGCCAGCAGCGGGTGGAGGACGTCGGACGTCTATGGCTACACCTTC

V gene: TRBV4-1
clone size: NA
J gene: TRBJ2-2
CDR3 length: 14
D gene: NA
CDR3 protein: CASSPAGGTGELFF
CDR3 DNA: TGCGCCAGCAGCCCGGCGGGCGGCACCGGGGAGCTGTTTTTT

V gene: TRBV5-1
clone size: NA
J gene: TRBJ1-1
CDR3 length: 12
D gene: NA
CDR3 protein: CASSLLGTEAFF
CDR3 DNA: TGCGCCAGCAGCTTGCTGGGCACTGAAGCTTTCTTT

V gene: TRBV5-4
clone size: few
J gene: TRBJ1-2
CDR3 length: 13
D gene: TRBD1
CDR3 protein: CASSLQGVGGYTF
CDR3 DNA: TGTGCCAGCAGCTTGCAGGGGGTAGGTGGCTACACCTTC

V gene: TRBV28
clone size: NA
J gene: TRBJ2-7
CDR3 length: 15
D gene: NA
CDR3 protein: CASSNHQGYSYEQYF
CDR3 DNA: TGTGCCAGCAGTAACCACCAGGGTTATTCCTACGAGCAGTACTTC

V gene: TRBV4-3
clone size: NA
J gene: TRBJ1-1
CDR3 length: 16
D gene: NA
CDR3 protein: CASSRWSFGVPGEAFF
CDR3 DNA: TGCGCCAGCAGCCGATGGAGTTTTGGGGTTCCGGGCGAAGCTTTCTTT

V gene: TRBV7-3
clone size: once
J gene: TRBJ1-6
CDR3 length: 15
D gene: TRBD1
CDR3 protein: CASSSTGGRGSPLHF
CDR3 DNA: TGTGCCAGCAGCTCGACAGGGGGGCGAGGCTCACCCCTCCACTTT

V gene: TRBV27
clone size: once
J gene: TRBJ2-1
CDR3 length: 16
D gene: TRBD2
CDR3 protein: CASSFSAGDLYNEQFF
CDR3 DNA: TGTGCCAGCAGTTTCTCGGCGGGAGACCTCTACAATGAGCAGTTCTTC

V gene: TRBV27
clone size: NA
J gene: TRBJ2-3
CDR3 length: 15
D gene: NA
CDR3 protein: CASSLVAGYTDTQYF
CDR3 DNA: TGTGCCAGCAGTTTAGTCGCAGGGTACACAGATACGCAGTATTTT

V gene: TRBV27
clone size: NA
J gene: TRBJ2-5
CDR3 length: 13
D gene: TRBD2
CDR3 protein: CASTWGEGETQYF
CDR3 DNA: TGTGCCAGCACCTGGGGGGAGGGAGAGACCCAGTACTTC

V gene: TRBV28
clone size: NA
J gene: TRBJ1-1
CDR3 length: 13
D gene: NA
CDR3 protein: CASRQEENTEAFF
CDR3 DNA: TGTGCCTCACGACAGGAGGAGAACACTGAAGCTTTCTTT

V gene: TRBV7-2
clone size: NA
J gene: TRBJ2-3
CDR3 length: 14
D gene: NA
CDR3 protein: CASSLRGLTDTQYF
CDR3 DNA: TGTGCCAGCAGCTTACGCGGACTCACAGATACGCAGTATTTT

V gene: TRBV11-2
clone size: once
J gene: TRBJ2-4
CDR3 length: 14
D gene: TRBD1
CDR3 protein: CASSLRRGMDIQYF
CDR3 DNA: TGTGCCAGCAGCCTCCGCAGGGGGATGGACATTCAGTACTTC

V gene: TRBV19
clone size: NA
J gene: TRBJ1-5
CDR3 length: 15
D gene: NA
CDR3 protein: CASSIYSASNQPQHF
CDR3 DNA: TGTGCCAGTAGTATCTACAGTGCCAGCAATCAGCCCCAGCATTTT

V gene: TRBV28
clone size: NA
J gene: TRBJ1-2
CDR3 length: 15
D gene: NA
CDR3 protein: CASRGRTTAGYGYTF
CDR3 DNA: TGTGCCAGCAGAGGACGGACCACCGCAGGGTATGGCTACACCTTC

V gene: TRBV4-3
clone size: NA
J gene: TRBJ2-1
CDR3 length: 17
D gene: NA
CDR3 protein: CASSQEGGSAGWNEQFF
CDR3 DNA: TGCGCCAGCAGCCAAGAAGGTGGGTCGGCCGGGTGGAATGAGCAGTTCTTC

V gene: TRBV6-1
clone size: NA
J gene: TRBJ1-2
CDR3 length: 13
D gene: NA
CDR3 protein: CASRGTGSYGYTF
CDR3 DNA: TGTGCCAGCAGGGGCACAGGGTCCTATGGCTACACCTTC

V gene: TRBV18
clone size: NA
J gene: TRBJ2-3
CDR3 length: 15
D gene: NA
CDR3 protein: CASSPRLGGTYTQYF
CDR3 DNA: TGTGCCAGCTCACCACGTCTGGGGGGCACATATACGCAGTATTTT

V gene: TRBV4-1
clone size: NA
J gene: TRBJ2-1
CDR3 length: 14
D gene: NA
CDR3 protein: CASSQDSAGDEQFF
CDR3 DNA: TGCGCCAGCAGCCAAGATTCCGCCGGGGACGAGCAGTTCTTC

V gene: TRBV7-9
clone size: NA
J gene: TRBJ2-1
CDR3 length: 12
D gene: NA
CDR3 protein: CASRDTPNEQFF
CDR3 DNA: TGTGCCAGCAGAGACACCCCCAATGAGCAGTTCTTC

V gene: TRBV5-8
clone size: NA
J gene: TRBJ2-1
CDR3 length: 15
D gene: TRBD1
CDR3 protein: CASSPDRGTYNEQFF
CDR3 DNA: TGTGCCAGCAGCCCGGACAGGGGCACCTACAATGAGCAGTTCTTC

V gene: TRBV11-2
clone size: once
J gene: TRBJ1-2
CDR3 length: 17
D gene: NA
CDR3 protein: CASSLTPPGTPSGGYTF
CDR3 DNA: TGTGCCAGCAGCTTGACACCCCCCGGGACGCCCTCGGGTGGCTACACCTTC

V gene: TRBV30
clone size: NA
J gene: TRBJ1-1
CDR3 length: 13
D gene: NA
CDR3 protein: CAWSEGQLTEAFF
CDR3 DNA: TGTGCCTGGAGTGAAGGACAACTCACTGAAGCTTTCTTT

V gene: TRBV12-5
clone size: NA
J gene: TRBJ2-1
CDR3 length: 15
D gene: TRBD1
CDR3 protein: CASGLTGTGNHEQFF
CDR3 DNA: TGTGCTAGTGGTTTGACCGGGACAGGGAATCATGAGCAGTTCTTC

V gene: TRBV2
clone size: NA
J gene: TRBJ2-1
CDR3 length: 15
D gene: TRBD2
CDR3 protein: CASSAGTSFLDEQFF
CDR3 DNA: TGTGCCAGCAGTGCCGGGACTAGCTTTCTCGATGAGCAGTTCTTC

V gene: TRBV9
clone size: NA
J gene: TRBJ2-3
CDR3 length: 13
D gene: NA
CDR3 protein: CASSVGSTDTQYF
CDR3 DNA: TGTGCCAGCAGCGTAGGTTCAACAGATACGCAGTATTTT

V gene: TRBV5-5
clone size: NA
J gene: TRBJ2-2
CDR3 length: 12
D gene: NA
CDR3 protein: CASRQNTGELFF
CDR3 DNA: TGTGCCAGCAGACAGAACACCGGGGAGCTGTTTTTT

V gene: TRBV4-3
clone size: NA
J gene: TRBJ1-2
CDR3 length: 15
D gene: NA
CDR3 protein: CASSPLGGGDYGYTF
CDR3 DNA: TGCGCCAGCAGCCCTTTGGGGGGAGGTGACTATGGCTACACCTTC

V gene: TRBV11-2
clone size: NA
J gene: TRBJ2-7
CDR3 length: 14
D gene: TRBD1
CDR3 protein: CASSLPRQGAEQYF
CDR3 DNA: TGTGCCAGCAGCTTACCGAGACAGGGAGCCGAGCAGTACTTC

V gene: TRBV11-3
clone size: NA
J gene: TRBJ2-1
CDR3 length: 18
D gene: TRBD2
CDR3 protein: CASSLGLAGGLRAYEQFF
CDR3 DNA: TGTGCCAGCAGCTTAGGATTAGCGGGAGGTCTTAGGGCGTATGAGCAGTTCTTC

V gene: TRBV19
clone size: NA
J gene: TRBJ2-1
CDR3 length: 15
D gene: NA
CDR3 protein: CASSIMGSSYNEQFF
CDR3 DNA: TGTGCCAGTAGTATTATGGGTAGCTCCTACAATGAGCAGTTCTTC

V gene: TRBV19
clone size: NA
J gene: TRBJ1-2
CDR3 length: 18
D gene: TRBD1
CDR3 protein: CASSLSDRGLGLPYGYTF
CDR3 DNA: TGTGCCAGTAGTCTCTCAGACAGGGGGCTGGGGCTCCCCTATGGCTACACCTTC

V gene: TRBV27
clone size: NA
J gene: TRBJ1-1
CDR3 length: 14
D gene: NA
CDR3 protein: CASSSWEGRTEAFF
CDR3 DNA: TGTGCCAGCAGTTCATGGGAGGGACGCACTGAAGCTTTCTTT